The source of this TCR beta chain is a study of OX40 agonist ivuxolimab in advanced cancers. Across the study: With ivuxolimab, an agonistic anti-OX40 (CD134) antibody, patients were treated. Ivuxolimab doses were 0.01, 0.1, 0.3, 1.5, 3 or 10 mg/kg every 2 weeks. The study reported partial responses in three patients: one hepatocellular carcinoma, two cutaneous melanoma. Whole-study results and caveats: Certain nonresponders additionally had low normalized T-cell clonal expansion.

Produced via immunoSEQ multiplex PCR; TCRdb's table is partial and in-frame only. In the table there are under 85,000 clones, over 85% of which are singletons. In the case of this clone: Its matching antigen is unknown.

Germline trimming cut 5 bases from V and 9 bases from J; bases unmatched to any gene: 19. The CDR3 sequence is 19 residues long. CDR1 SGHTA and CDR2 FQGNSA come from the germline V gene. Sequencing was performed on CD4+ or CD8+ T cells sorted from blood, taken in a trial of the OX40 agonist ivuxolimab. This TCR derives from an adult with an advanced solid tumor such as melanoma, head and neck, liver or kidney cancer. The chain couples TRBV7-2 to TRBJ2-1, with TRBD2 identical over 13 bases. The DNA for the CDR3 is TGTGCCAGCAGCCCCCCTGCCGTACTAGCGGGAGGGTGGGGTATTGAGCAGTTCTTC. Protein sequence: CASSPPAVLAGGWGIEQFF.